The clone carrying this T cell receptor beta chain was counted ten times or more. These data are taken from a study of T cells in Graves' hyperthyroidism and ophthalmopathy. RNA transcripts were the template for amplifying TCR beta CDR3 regions. An initial round of RT-PCR targeting the TCR CDR3 relied on the HTBI primer set. TCRdb redid the calling of the multiplex PCR reads with MiXCR, one entry per CDR3 protein. The table shows approximately 400,000 distinct CDR3 sequences, with about 18% occurring only once. The CDR3 covers 14 residues. Germline V CDR1 and CDR2: SGHRS, YFSETQ. Trimming took 4 bases from V and 3 from J; bases not matched to a gene: 3.

The chain carries TRBV5-1 and TRBJ2-2, with 7 bases aligning to TRBD1. The sample was blood. This clonotype was obtained from a woman under 30 with Graves' hyperthyroidism. In DNA form, the CDR3 reads TGCGCCAGCAGCGAGGGGGCCCACACCGGGGAGCTGTTTTTT. The encoded protein is CASSEGAHTGELFF.